The 18 T cell receptor beta chains reported below all come from one sample, sequenced in a study of identical twins (dated by TCRdb to the mid-2010s). Libraries were prepared through 5' RACE. The data were produced on an Illumina HiSeq 2000. The public reads were reprocessed in TCRdb via fastp at Q25 and MiXCR, keeping in-frame beta chains. Each entry merges the rows of one CDR3 protein and shows their most common DNA and genes. The table for this sample lists more than 1.5 million distinct CDR3 sequences; more than 30% of them were counted only once. Of the sample, about 0.3% is held by the ten largest clones. The sequencing sample was made of cord blood. These receptors originate from a newborn girl in good health.

The DNA of the CDR3 is TGTGCCAGCAGTTACCCTCGCATGGTGAACACTGAAGCTTTCTTT. Its translation is CASSYPRMVNTEAFF. The V and J genes are TRBV6-2 or TRBV6-3 and TRBJ1-1; no clear D. V shed 2 bases and J shed 0 bases, with 10 bases lying between them. The CDR3 is 15 residues long. The germline V gene has CDR1 MNHEY and CDR2 SVGEGT.

The chain is built from TRBV5-1 and TRBJ1-4; D is uncertain. Germline loops: CDR1 SGHRS, CDR2 YFSETQ. V was shortened by 5 bases and J by 3 bases, with 11 bases between the two germline ends. The CDR3 has 14 amino acids. The CDR3 sequence: CASRAQSSNEKLFF. CDR3 nucleotides: TGCGCCAGCAGAGCTCAGAGCTCTAATGAAAAACTGTTTTTT.

V gene TRBV20-1 combines with J gene TRBJ2-5; TRBD2 aligns across 12 bases. This CDR3 spans 15 amino acids. The J segment lost 2 bases and the V segment lost 6 bases, leaving 7 bases of the junction unmatched. Germline CDR1 is DFQATT and CDR2 is SNEGSKA (reference sequence). The CDR3 sequence: CSAPLAGGPQETQYF. The DNA for the CDR3 is TGCAGTGCGCCACTAGCGGGAGGACCTCAAGAGACCCAGTACTTC.

This chain joins TRBV5-1 and TRBJ1-4; TRBD1 is a possible D gene (5 bases). The CDR3 is 16 amino acids. Trimming took off 0 bases at V and 3 bases at J, with 12 bases between the two ends. CDR1 and CDR2 (germline): SGHRS, YFSETQ. The CDR3, as DNA: TGCGCCAGCAGCTTGGGGCCCAGGGTATCTAATGAAAAACTGTTTTTT. This sequence encodes CASSLGPRVSNEKLFF.

J is TRBJ1-1 and V is TRBV12-3 or TRBV12-4, with D possibly being TRBD1 (6 bases). This CDR3 comprises 13 residues. Trimming removed 7 bases at V and 10 bases at J, with 19 bases between. Written as DNA, the CDR3 is TGTGCCAGCAAAACAGGGAGGGCGGCTGGAGCTTTCTTT. Translated: CASKTGRAAGAFF.

J is TRBJ1-5 and V is TRBV6-5; TRBD1 might be the D (6 bases). V shed 5 bases and J shed 2 bases, with 13 bases lying between them. CDR1 MNHEY and CDR2 SVGAGI come from the germline V gene. The CDR3 is made up of 15 amino acids. The CDR3 is CASSEGRQGNQPQHF. CDR3 nucleotide sequence: TGTGCCAGCAGTGAGGGTAGACAGGGCAATCAGCCCCAGCATTTT.

The V and J genes are TRBV20-1 and TRBJ2-6; D is undetermined. The V gene lost 6 bases and the J gene lost 0 bases, with 6 bases spanning the gap. The CDR3 consists of 13 residues. Germline-derived CDR1 and CDR2 are DFQATT and SNEGSKA (reference sequence). As DNA, the CDR3 is TGCAGTGCAAAGATCTCTGGGGCCAACGTCCTGACTTTC. Protein product: CSAKISGANVLTF.

V is TRBV7-2 and J is TRBJ2-2, with D perhaps matching TRBD1 or TRBD2 (5 bases each). V was clipped by 2 bases and J by 2 bases, with 12 bases between them. This CDR3 spans 16 amino acids. Germline V CDR1 and CDR2: SGHTA, FQGNSA. The CDR3 DNA reads as TGTGCCAGCAGCTTAAACGGGGCAGGAAACACCGGGGAGCTGTTTTTT. This gives the protein CASSLNGAGNTGELFF.

This rearrangement joins TRBV28 to TRBJ2-3; 14 bases agree with TRBD2. Germline trimming cut 4 bases from V and 4 bases from J; bases unmatched to any gene: 7. The length of the CDR3 is 17 residues. Germline V gene data show CDR1 as MDHEN and CDR2 as SYDVKM. DNA for the CDR3: TGTGCCAGCAGTTCCTGGGGACTAGCGGGAGCCCCAGATACGCAGTATTTT. Protein product: CASSSWGLAGAPDTQYF.

The chain links TRBV20-1 to TRBJ2-3, with 9 bases identical to TRBD2. The CDR3 covers 14 residues. Germline lookup yields CDR1 DFQATT and CDR2 SNEGSKA (reference sequence). V lost 3 bases, J lost 2 bases, and 3 bases stayed unmatched. CDR3 coding DNA: TGCAGTGCTAGGCTAGCGGGGTTCACAGATACGCAGTATTTT. This sequence encodes CSARLAGFTDTQYF.

The sample holds a few counts of this clonotype. This chain connects TRBV4-2 to TRBJ2-7, with 7 positions matching TRBD2. The CDR3 has 15 amino acids. Trimming cost V 4 bases and J 2 bases; bases outside gene matches: 8. Looked up from germline, CDR1 is LGHNA and CDR2 is YNFKEQ. The CDR3 reads CASSRPSGDTYEQYF. As DNA, the CDR3 is TGTGCCAGCAGCCGTCCTAGCGGTGATACCTACGAGCAGTACTTC.

Note on this clonotype: Sequence at one end of the junction differs from germline and may be a read error. This CDR3 is CASASGLERGGNGQFF. For the CDR3, the DNA is TGCGCCAGCGCCTCAGGGTTAGAGCGGGGGGGAAATGGGCAGTTCTTC. V is TRBV10-1 and J is TRBJ2-1, with TRBD2 matching 10 bases. This CDR3 is built from 16 residues. CDR1 is WNHNN and CDR2 is SYGVQD in the germline V gene (reference sequence).

Worth noting for this clonotype: The junction departs from the called germline gene at one end, perhaps through a read error. The chain's CDR3 is CACSADISYEQYF. CDR3 DNA: TGCGCCTGCAGCGCCGACATTTCCTACGAGCAGTACTTC. The chain links TRBV5-1 to TRBJ2-7; D unclear. This CDR3 is 13 amino acids long. CDR1 and CDR2 (germline): SGHRS, YFSETQ.

This sequence joins TRBV20-1 and TRBJ2-5; D possibly matches TRBD1 or TRBD2 (6 bases each). CDR3 length: 14 residues. Trimming cost V 5 bases and J 11 bases, with 24 bases left between them. CDR1 and CDR2 (germline): DFQATT, SNEGSKA (reference sequence). The CDR3 spells CSASTSLGGNEQYF. CDR3 bases: TGCAGTGCTTCAACCTCCCTGGGGGGCAATGAGCAGTACTTC.

V usage is TRBV6-1 and J usage is TRBJ2-2, with D tentatively TRBD2 (5 bases). Germline V gene lookup returns CDR1 MNHNS and CDR2 SASEGT. V lost 7 bases, J lost 6 bases, and 12 bases lay in between. The CDR3 contains 13 residues. DNA for the CDR3: TGTGCCAGCATTAACAGCGGCCCCGGGGAGCTGTTTTTT. Translated, it gives CASINSGPGELFF.

CDR3 in amino acids: CSARGGAKIYGYTF. The CDR3 coding sequence is TGCAGTGCTAGAGGGGGGGCGAAGATCTATGGCTACACCTTC. The gene calls are TRBV20-1 and TRBJ1-2; TRBD1 is a possible D gene (6 bases). CDR1 and CDR2 from the germline V gene are DFQATT and SNEGSKA (reference sequence). The V gene lost 1 base and the J gene lost 4 bases, with 13 bases spanning the gap. The CDR3 length is 14 residues.

Comments on this clonotype: At one end the junction does not follow the germline gene, possibly because of a read error. This chain links TRBV6-1 with TRBJ1-2; D perhaps matches TRBD1 (6 bases). CDR3 length equals 13 residues. Germline CDR1 reads MNHNS; CDR2 reads SASEGT. CDR3 sequence (DNA): TGTGCCAGCAGTGAAGTGGGACACTATGGCTGCACCTTC. Its translation is CASSEVGHYGCTF.

This chain links TRBV7-6 with TRBJ2-3; tentative D call: TRBD2 (6 bases). The germline V and J ends were trimmed by 5 bases and 5 bases, with 11 bases remaining between them. This CDR3 has 13 amino acids. Germline V gene data show CDR1 as SGHVS and CDR2 as FNYEAQ. CDR3 protein: CASSQPGLDTQYF. As DNA, the CDR3 is TGTGCCAGCAGCCAACCGGGACTAGATACGCAGTATTTT.